This is a list of T cell receptor beta chains from one sample in a study of blood T cell repertoires in COVID-19. Produced via immunoSEQ multiplex PCR; TCRdb's table is partial and in-frame only. The sample carries around 210,000 clones, around three quarters recorded once. Sequenced sample: peripheral blood. The receptors shown here come from a woman in her 70s with acute or convalescent COVID-19. The CDR3 runs from the conserved cysteine through the conserved F or W. A D gene is named only where the DNA matches it firmly. Clone size appears in some rows only: once, few, many, or a class for an expanded clone.

cdr3_length	clone_size	v_call	j_call	d_call	cdr3_aa	cdr3_nt
14	.	TRBV27	TRBJ2-2	TRBD2	CASSSGLVTGELFF	TGTGCCAGCAGCTCGGGACTAGTTACCGGGGAGCTGTTTTTT
13	.	TRBV2	TRBJ2-5	TRBD2	CASISGGRETQYF	TGTGCCAGCATTTCGGGAGGGAGAGAGACCCAGTACTTC
15	.	TRBV5-8	TRBJ2-7	TRBD2	CASSLAGGGTYEQYF	TGTGCCAGCAGCTTGGCCGGGGGGGGGACCTACGAGCAGTACTTC
15	.	TRBV4-2	TRBJ2-3	.	CASSQGRGSTDTQYF	TGTGCCAGCAGCCAAGGCAGGGGTAGCACAGATACGCAGTATTTT
13	few	TRBV29-1	TRBJ2-7	.	CSAAGPQEHEQYF	TGCAGCGCGGCCGGCCCTCAGGAACACGAGCAGTACTTC
14	.	TRBV6-5	TRBJ2-3	TRBD2	CASSYGAGVDTQYF	TGTGCCAGCAGTTACGGTGCGGGAGTAGATACGCAGTATTTT
14	.	TRBV5-4	TRBJ1-6	.	CASKAQGRGSPLHF	TGTGCCAGCAAAGCACAGGGTAGGGGTTCACCCCTCCACTTT
15	.	TRBV5-1	TRBJ1-6	.	CASTPGRVQGSPLHF	TGCGCCAGCACCCCTGGAAGGGTACAGGGATCACCCCTCCACTTT
14	.	TRBV13	TRBJ2-3	.	CASSLRGISDTQYF	TGTGCCAGCAGCTTAAGGGGGATCTCAGATACGCAGTATTTT
14	.	TRBV3-1/TRBV3-2	TRBJ2-7	TRBD2	CASSQGLADYEQYF	TGTGCCAGCAGCCAGGGACTAGCGGACTACGAGCAGTACTTC
14	.	TRBV29-1	TRBJ2-1	TRBD2	CSSLTSGRWNEQFF	TGCAGCTCCCTTACTAGCGGGAGGTGGAATGAGCAGTTCTTC
13	.	TRBV19	TRBJ2-7	TRBD1	CASGQGRSYEQYF	TGTGCCAGTGGACAGGGGCGATCCTACGAGCAGTACTTC
14	.	TRBV14	TRBJ2-3	.	CASSQDYGGDTQYF	TGTGCCAGCAGCCAAGACTATGGAGGAGATACGCAGTATTTT
15	.	TRBV3-1/TRBV3-2	TRBJ2-3	.	CASSQGGGRSDTQYF	TGTGCCAGCAGCCAAGGGGGGGGGCGATCAGATACGCAGTATTTT
15	.	TRBV6-6	TRBJ2-7	TRBD2	CASSLGKRENYEQYF	TGTGCCAGCAGTTTGGGGAAGCGGGAGAACTACGAGCAGTACTTC
16	few	TRBV7-6	TRBJ2-5	.	CASSLVGDNQGETQYF	TGTGCCAGCAGCTTAGTGGGAGACAACCAAGGGGAGACCCAGTACTTC
18	.	TRBV7-2	TRBJ2-1	TRBD2	CASSLGREGPGAYNEQFF	TGTGCCAGCAGCTTAGGGCGGGAGGGCCCTGGGGCCTACAATGAGCAGTTCTTC
13	.	TRBV30	TRBJ1-1	TRBD1	CAWDRGRGTEAFF	TGTGCCTGGGACAGGGGGCGGGGTACTGAAGCTTTCTTT
14	.	TRBV5-1	TRBJ1-4	TRBD1	CASSGQGGNEKLFF	TGCGCCAGCAGCGGACAGGGTGGGAATGAAAAACTGTTTTTT
17	.	TRBV28	TRBJ1-2	TRBD1	CASSGADKGAGSFGYTF	TGTGCCAGCAGTGGGGCGGATAAGGGGGCAGGATCTTTTGGCTACACCTTC
13	.	TRBV2	TRBJ1-2	TRBD1	CASSAGTGTFYTF	TGTGCCAGCAGCGCCGGGACAGGGACGTTCTACACCTTC
15	.	TRBV28	TRBJ2-1	TRBD1	CASSLYGDSYNEQFF	TGTGCCAGCAGTTTATATGGGGACAGTTACAATGAGCAGTTCTTC
15	once	TRBV19	TRBJ2-5	TRBD2	CASSILIAGQETQYF	TGTGCCAGTAGTATCTTGATAGCGGGTCAAGAGACCCAGTACTTC
15	few	TRBV15	TRBJ2-7	.	CATSRDRGGGYEQYF	TGTGCCACCAGCAGAGATAGAGGAGGAGGTTACGAGCAGTACTTC
15	.	TRBV14	TRBJ1-5	.	CASSQEGGLNQPQHF	TGTGCCAGCAGCCAAGAGGGGGGGTTAAATCAGCCCCAGCATTTT
13	.	TRBV19	TRBJ1-5	.	CASSTQGYQPQHF	TGTGCCAGTAGTACCCAGGGATATCAGCCCCAGCATTTT
13	.	TRBV2	TRBJ2-1	.	CASRPDSYNEQFF	TGTGCCAGCCGCCCTGACAGCTACAATGAGCAGTTCTTC
12	.	TRBV3-1/TRBV3-2	TRBJ2-5	.	CASSQEWRDQYF	TGTGCCAGCAGCCAAGAATGGAGGGACCAGTACTTC
14	.	TRBV14	TRBJ1-4	.	CASSRRQIEEKLFF	TGTGCCAGCAGCCGCCGACAGATTGAGGAAAAACTGTTTTTT
14	once	TRBV5-6	TRBJ1-1	.	CASSLRSMNTEAFF	TGTGCCAGCAGCTTGCGGTCGATGAACACTGAAGCTTTCTTT
15	.	TRBV4-1	TRBJ1-4	TRBD1	CASSPGTGLNEKLFF	TGCGCCAGCAGCCCCGGGACAGGCCTTAATGAAAAACTGTTTTTT
14	.	TRBV29-1	TRBJ1-1	.	CSVQYGTLNTEAFF	TGCAGCGTCCAGTACGGGACACTCAACACTGAAGCTTTCTTT
14	.	TRBV5-6	TRBJ1-5	TRBD1	CASSRRQGNQPQHF	TGTGCCAGCAGTCGTCGACAGGGGAATCAGCCCCAGCATTTT
12	.	TRBV6-5	TRBJ1-1	.	CASSSPLTEAFF	TGTGCCAGCAGTTCCCCCTTAACTGAAGCTTTCTTT
15	.	TRBV18	TRBJ2-2	TRBD1	CASSPGQGESGELFF	TGTGCCAGCTCACCGGGACAGGGGGAATCCGGGGAGCTGTTTTTT
15	.	TRBV5-1	TRBJ1-6	TRBD1	CASSPETGANSPLHF	TGCGCCAGCAGCCCAGAAACAGGGGCCAATTCACCCCTCCACTTT
14	.	TRBV2	TRBJ2-2	.	CASSLTQGTGELFF	TGTGCCAGCAGTCTCACTCAGGGGACCGGGGAGCTGTTTTTT
15	.	TRBV28	TRBJ1-6	.	CASKVDPGISSPLHF	TGTGCCAGCAAAGTCGATCCGGGGATTTCGTCACCCCTCCACTTT
17	.	TRBV4-1	TRBJ1-5	.	CASSQDGAVNVNQPQHF	TGCGCCAGCAGCCAAGATGGAGCGGTAAACGTGAATCAGCCCCAGCATTTT
18	.	TRBV24-1	TRBJ2-1	TRBD2	CATSDNRLAGLNYNEQFF	TGTGCCACCAGTGACAACAGACTAGCGGGGTTAAACTACAATGAGCAGTTCTTC
17	few	TRBV21-1	TRBJ2-7	.	CASSKERAREEHYEQYF	TGTGCCAGCAGCAAAGAGAGGGCCCGGGAAGAACACTACGAGCAGTACTTC
14	many	TRBV25-1	TRBJ1-2	TRBD1	CASSESDRVYGYTF	TGTGCCAGCAGTGAATCGGACAGGGTCTATGGCTACACCTTC
11	few	TRBV18	TRBJ2-5	.	CASLYGETQYF	TGTGCCAGCTTATACGGGGAGACCCAGTACTTC
12	.	TRBV7-2	TRBJ2-1	.	CASSLAPSRKFF	TGTGCCAGCAGCTTAGCTCCTAGCAGGAAGTTCTTC
15	.	TRBV30	TRBJ2-7	.	CAWSDGAASSYEQYF	TGTGCCTGGAGCGATGGGGCAGCGAGCTCCTACGAGCAGTACTTC
15	.	TRBV28	TRBJ2-7	.	CASSPGRENLHEQYF	TGTGCCAGCAGCCCGGGCCGGGAGAACCTCCACGAGCAGTACTTC
18	.	TRBV27	TRBJ2-1	TRBD2	CASTKTSGTVKEWNEQFF	TGTGCCAGCACCAAGACTAGCGGGACCGTAAAGGAGTGGAATGAGCAGTTCTTC
16	many	TRBV2	TRBJ2-6	.	CASARQRSSGANVLTF	TGTGCCAGTGCCCGGCAGCGAAGCTCTGGGGCCAACGTCCTGACTTTC
17	.	TRBV28	TRBJ1-1	TRBD1	CASSLSASHRGRTEAFF	TGTGCCAGCAGTTTATCGGCCTCCCACAGGGGGCGGACTGAAGCTTTCTTT
16	.	TRBV10-3	TRBJ1-3	TRBD1	CAIRTGQGMNGNTIYF	TGTGCCATCAGAACCGGACAGGGAATGAATGGAAACACCATATATTTT
17	.	TRBV28	TRBJ1-5	TRBD1	CASSLWSPGGSNQPQHF	TGTGCCAGCAGTTTATGGTCGCCAGGGGGGTCCAATCAGCCCCAGCATTTT
18	.	TRBV5-6	TRBJ1-2	TRBD1	CASSWDRSVGVPNYGYTF	TGTGCCAGCAGCTGGGACAGGTCGGTGGGGGTACCTAACTATGGCTACACCTTC
15	.	TRBV7-8	TRBJ1-4	.	CASSLARDTGEKLFF	TGTGCCAGCAGCTTAGCCCGGGACACTGGTGAAAAACTGTTTTTT
16	.	TRBV28	TRBJ2-7	TRBD1	CASSPQGTGRSYEQYF	TGTGCCAGCAGTCCGCAGGGGACAGGGAGGTCCTACGAGCAGTACTTC
15	.	TRBV18	TRBJ2-1	.	CASSPRQGKINEQFF	TGTGCCAGCTCACCACGGCAGGGTAAGATCAATGAGCAGTTCTTC
11	.	TRBV7-9	TRBJ1-1	.	CASSLGLEAFF	TGTGCCAGCAGCTTGGGACTGGAAGCTTTCTTT
19	.	TRBV24-1	TRBJ2-1	.	CATSDLQGTRGGSPNEQFF	TGTGCCACCAGTGATTTGCAAGGTACCAGGGGTGGATCACCCAATGAGCAGTTCTTC
13	.	TRBV30	TRBJ2-1	.	CAWSVNYVNEQFF	TGTGCCTGGAGTGTAAACTACGTCAATGAGCAGTTCTTC
13	.	TRBV14	TRBJ1-1	TRBD1	CASSQSRQGKAFF	TGTGCCAGCAGCCAAAGCCGACAGGGGAAAGCTTTCTTT